The 10 T cell receptor beta chains below come from one sample, sequenced in a study of cytomegalovirus exposure and HLA in healthy donors. The PCR was carried out with 60 Vbeta primers and 13 Jbeta primers. The assay was immunoSEQ multiplex PCR, and TCRdb's table has in-frame clones only and misses some. In the table there are under 110,000 clones, approximately 72% of which are singletons. The material sequenced was PBMCs. The receptors come from a woman aged 40 to 50 in good health and CMV-seronegative.

The chain links TRBV14 to TRBJ2-7; D possibly corresponds to TRBD1 (6 bases). This CDR3 is built from 13 residues. Deletions cut 2 bases from V and 3 bases from J, with 8 bases between. Germline CDR1 and CDR2: SGHDN and FVKESK. The CDR3 coding sequence is TGTGCCAGCAGCCAACTCAGGGGCTACGAGCAGTACTTC. It yields the protein CASSQLRGYEQYF.

This clone was seen only a few times. Other DNA sequences in this sample translate to the same CDR3. The chain is built from TRBV30 and TRBJ2-3, with D possibly matching TRBD1 (7 bases). Germline-derived CDR1 and CDR2 are GTSNPN and SVGIG (reference sequence). There are 12 residues in the CDR3. Trimming shortened V by 4 bases and J by 6 bases, and 11 bases separated the two germline ends. The CDR3 DNA reads as TGTGCCTGGACTCCAGGGGGGGATACGCAGTATTTT. Translated: CAWTPGGDTQYF.

This clone has just a few counts. The gene calls are TRBV7-9 and TRBJ1-5; 7 bases match TRBD1. The germline CDR1 and CDR2 sequences are SEHNR and FQNEAQ (reference sequence). The CDR3 has 14 residues. V was pared by 3 bases and J by 4 bases, with 3 bases of the junction left unmatched. The CDR3 spells CASSLPGGNQPQHF. DNA for the CDR3: TGTGCCAGCAGCTTGCCAGGGGGGAATCAGCCCCAGCATTTT. Full variable domain (rest looked up from reference TRBV7-9 and TRBJ1-5): DTGVSQNPRHKITKRGQNVTFRCDPISEHNRLYWYRQTLGQGPEFLTYFQNEAQLEKSRLLSDRFSAERPKGSFSTLEIQRTEQGDSAMYLCASSLPGGNQPQHFGDGTRLSIL.

V is TRBV5-1 and J is TRBJ2-5, with TRBD1 matching 8 bases. After removal of 0 bases from V and 4 bases from J, the junction contained 2 bases not matched to a gene. CDR3 length: 14 residues. Germline CDR1 reads SGHRS; CDR2 reads YFSETQ. CDR3 in amino acids: CASSLGQGSETQYF. The CDR3 nucleotides read TGCGCCAGCAGCTTGGGACAGGGGTCAGAGACCCAGTACTTC.

This clone occurred once. J is TRBJ2-5 and V is TRBV19; no clear D. The DNA end lines up better with TRBJ2-7; the J call may be wrong. This CDR3 is built from 15 residues. Germline CDR1 is LNHDA and CDR2 is SQIVND (reference sequence). The DNA for the CDR3 is TGTGCCAGTAGTCCAATATATCGCGGAACCTACGAGCAGTACTTC. Protein product: CASSPIYRGTYEQYF.

The chain couples TRBV10-1 to TRBJ2-1, with D unresolved. The CDR3 has 15 residues. V was clipped by 0 bases and J by 5 bases, with 11 bases between them. The germline V gene has CDR1 WNHNN and CDR2 SYGVQD (reference sequence). CDR3 nucleotide sequence: TGCGCCAGCAGTGAGTCGCTCGCGGAAGACAATGAGCAGTTCTTC. Translation gives CASSESLAEDNEQFF.

The chain has TRBV11-2 and TRBJ2-1; TRBD2 aligns across 7 bases. Losses at the gene ends were 5 bases for V and 0 bases for J; bases not matched to a gene: 7. Germline-derived CDR1 and CDR2 are SGHAT and FQNNGV. This CDR3 has 16 amino acids. The CDR3 coding sequence is TGTGCCAGCAGCCCCAAACGGGGGGTCTCCTACAATGAGCAGTTCTTC. It is translated as CASSPKRGVSYNEQFF. Filled out from reference TRBV11-2 and TRBJ2-1, the complete variable domain reads EAGVAQSPRYKIIEKRQSVAFWCNPISGHATLYWYQQILGQGPKLLIQFQNNGVVDDSQLPKDRFSAERLKGVDSTLKIQPAKLEDSAVYLCASSPKRGVSYNEQFFGPGTRLTVL.

This clone appeared once. The chain joins TRBV7-9 to TRBJ1-1; D gene uncertain. The ends were cut back, 2 bases at V and 0 bases at J, with 7 bases in the middle. CDR1 is SEHNR, CDR2 FQNEAQ, per germline (reference sequence). There are 14 residues in the CDR3. The CDR3 DNA sequence: TGTGCCAGCAGCTTACCGGTGATGAACACTGAAGCTTTCTTT. Residues: CASSLPVMNTEAFF.

This clone was counted a few times. This chain links TRBV9 with TRBJ2-5, with D unclear. Germline CDR1 reads SGDLS; CDR2 reads YYNGEE. Between the trimmed V and J ends, which lost 3 bases and 1 base, there was a span of 10 bases. The CDR3 is made up of 14 amino acids. The CDR3 reads CASSGAGTQETQYF. CDR3 nucleotide sequence: TGTGCCAGCAGCGGGGCAGGAACCCAAGAGACCCAGTACTTC.

This chain uses TRBV19 with TRBJ2-5; D may be TRBD1 (5 bases). The DNA end is a closer match to TRBJ2-7, so the J assignment may be wrong. Germline CDR1 reads LNHDA; CDR2 reads SQIVND (reference sequence). This CDR3 contains 12 residues. This CDR3 is CASSPGSYEQYF. The CDR3 DNA follows: TGTGCCAGTAGTCCAGGGTCCTACGAGCAGTACTTC.